A selection of T cell receptor beta chains follows, all from one sample in a study of OX40 agonist ivuxolimab in advanced cancers. Here immunoSEQ multiplex PCR was the method, and the copy in TCRdb shows in-frame clones only, minus some. The sample carries tens of thousands of clones, 80% to 95% recorded once. Sequencing was performed on CD4+ or CD8+ T cells sorted from blood, taken in a trial of the OX40 agonist ivuxolimab. The receptors stem from an adult with an advanced solid tumor such as melanoma, head and neck, liver or kidney cancer. Both conserved end residues are trimmed from each CDR3.

v_gene | len | CDR3aa
TRBV6-5 | 11 | ASSLGQTDGYT
TRBV19 | 11 | ASSTTPGYEQY
TRBV4-1 | 13 | ASSQVDRDPNGYT
TRBV5-5 | 10 | ASSLAVKEAF
TRBV10-2 | 9 | ASRGLGTQY
TRBV7-9 | 11 | ASSPLENYEQY
TRBV7-6 | 12 | ASAAGGKNTEAF
TRBV11-3 | 15 | ASSLGSRVVATRGYT
TRBV7-2 | 10 | ASSLEAYEQY
TRBV5-5 | 13 | ASSLDGGSGNTIY
TRBV4-3 | 12 | ASSQRLQGTEAF
TRBV9 | 14 | ASSGGQGRYNSPLH
TRBV7-9 | 12 | ASSRGQGEGGYT
TRBV4-2 | 11 | ASSVATGDTQY
TRBV29-1 | 8 | SAEGTEQF
TRBV11-2 | 13 | ASSSTGDSNQPQH
TRBV21-1 | 17 | ASSNGGGCSSAGLDEQY
TRBV28 | 9 | ASSWKREAF
TRBV9 | 13 | ASSVGSSNHNEQF
TRBV9 | 13 | ASSPRSAAYTEAF
TRBV6-1 | 9 | ASSYGDEQY
TRBV9 | 12 | ASSVVLGGHEQF
TRBV7-8 | 15 | ASSWDAGGRTLNEQF
TRBV12-2 | 14 | ASRLPLTGGQETQY
TRBV4-1 | 14 | ASSHIRDLLTRPLH
TRBV4-3 | 13 | ASSPGTGPTYEQY